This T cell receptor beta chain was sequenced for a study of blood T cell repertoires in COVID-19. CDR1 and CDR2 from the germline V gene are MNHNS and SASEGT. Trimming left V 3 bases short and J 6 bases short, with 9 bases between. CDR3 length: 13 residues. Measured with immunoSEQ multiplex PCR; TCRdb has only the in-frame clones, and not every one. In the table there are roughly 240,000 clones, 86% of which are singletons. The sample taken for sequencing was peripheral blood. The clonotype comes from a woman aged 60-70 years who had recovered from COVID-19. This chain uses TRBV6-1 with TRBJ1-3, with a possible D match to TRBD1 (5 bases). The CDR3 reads CASSEGTLNTIYF. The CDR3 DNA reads TGTGCCAGCAGTGAGGGGACTCTAAACACCATATATTTT.